This TCR beta chain was retrieved from a study of OX40 agonist ivuxolimab in advanced cancers. Study in general: Treatment received earlier with anti-PD-1, anti-PD-L1 or anti-CTLA-4 agents was allowed, and 40% had some. Overall study findings and caveats: The CD4+ and CD8+ T cells in the blood had expanded clonally by week 6 at 0.1 to 3.0 mg/kg. The work left the antigen specificity of expanded peripheral T cells undetermined.

Profiled with immunoSEQ multiplex PCR; TCRdb holds only in-frame clones, not every one. The sample lists about 73,000 clones, 80% to 95% occurring once. For this clone: Antigen specificity is unknown.

V gave up 1 base and J gave up 5 bases, with 8 bases separating them. The germline gives CDR1 MNHEY, CDR2 SMNVEV (reference sequence). This CDR3 region has 13 residues. The V gene is TRBV27, the J gene TRBJ2-5, with a weak D call TRBD2 (6 bases). This clonotype originated in an adult with an advanced solid tumor such as melanoma, head and neck, liver or kidney cancer. The sequencing here drew on CD4+ or CD8+ T cells sorted from blood, taken in a trial of the OX40 agonist ivuxolimab. The CDR3 loop is CASSLYGGETQYF. The DNA for the CDR3 is TGTGCCAGCAGTTTATATGGGGGGGAGACCCAGTACTTC.